This T cell receptor (beta chain) was observed in a study of T cells in Graves' hyperthyroidism and ophthalmopathy. With duration under 3 months, ophthalmopathy was active: Clinical Activity Score at least 3, NOSPECS at least 4. Uncontrolled infection, other autoimmune disease, pregnancy or lactation barred patients from enrollment. Study conclusions and caveats: Ophthalmopathy prediction by the model preceded onset by a median roughly 6 months. Stable hyperthyroidism was told apart from ophthalmopathy by a model built on 13 V-J features.

Researchers amplified the TCR beta CDR3 regions from RNA transcripts. The HTBI set primed first-round TCR CDR3 RT-PCR. TCRdb processed the multiplex PCR reads anew with MiXCR; each CDR3 protein has one entry. The profile shows over 450,000 distinct CDR3 sequences, 17% of them singletons. Remarks on this clonotype: What it binds is unknown.

The sample was blood. The TCR sequence derives from a woman between 18 and 30 years old with Graves' ophthalmopathy.

In DNA, the CDR3 is TGTGCCAGCAGCTACAGGACTAGCGGGTCCCTAGACAATGAGCAGTTCTTC. As protein: CASSYRTSGSLDNEQFF. The chain combines TRBV7-9 with TRBJ2-1; 11 bases fit TRBD2. Germline loops: CDR1 SEHNR, CDR2 FQNEAQ (reference sequence). Germline trimming cut 4 bases from V and 5 bases from J; bases unmatched to any gene: 10. This CDR3 comprises 17 residues.